The 24 T cell receptor beta chains below all came from one sample that was sequenced in a study of T-cell reconstitution after alpha-beta-depleted transplantation in children (dated by TCRdb to about 2016). Explained via the paper, the treatment or condition label denotes: allogeneic hematopoietic cell transplantation with graft depleted of TCRalphabeta T cells and CD19 B cells. Library prep was done by PCR. The sequencer was an Illumina HiSeq 2500. To normalize quantification of the TCRbeta repertoire, the TCR libraries were built with molecular barcoding that relied on unique molecular identifiers. TCRdb itself trimmed the public reads at Q25 with fastp, ran MiXCR and retained productive beta chains. Rows are combined by CDR3 protein, so each entry shows the most common genes and DNA. Here the sample has 200,000 to 250,000 distinct CDR3 sequences; around 8% occur a single time. The ten top clones hold roughly 6% of the sample.

The sample in question was PBMCs, mostly from graft donor cells, obtained 180 days after TCRalphabeta/CD19-depleted stem cell transplant. The source is a male patient between 5 and 17 years old who had a stem cell transplant for acute lymphoblastic leukemia, so the T cells may come from the graft donor.

The V gene is TRBV18, the J gene TRBJ1-1; D is unresolved. CDR3 size: 14 residues. Germline CDR1 reads KGHSH; CDR2 reads LQKENI. V lost 1 base and J lost 4, with 10 bases in between. CDR3 in amino acids: CASSPRQPVTEAFF. DNA of the CDR3: TGTGCCAGCTCACCACGGCAGCCAGTCACTGAAGCTTTCTTT.

This clonotype has a count of ten or more. J is TRBJ1-2 and V is TRBV20-1; 11 nucleotides match TRBD1. The germline V gene encodes CDR1 DFQATT and CDR2 SNEGSKA (reference sequence). There are 12 residues in the CDR3. J was trimmed by 8 bases and V by 5 bases; bases with no gene match: 4. The CDR3 loop is CSAGQGARGYTF. In nucleotides, the CDR3 is TGCAGTGCTGGACAGGGGGCCCGGGGCTACACCTTC.

Comments on this clonotype: One base away lies a much larger clone, so this may be a sequencing read error. V is TRBV11-2 and J is TRBJ1-2, with D possibly TRBD1 on 5 matching bases. V was cut by 2 bases and J by 10 bases, with 20 bases left in between. The CDR3 loop spans 15 amino acids. CDR1 and CDR2 from the germline V gene are SGHAT and FQNNGV. For the CDR3, the DNA is TGTGCCAGCAGCTTAAGGGGTACGGGGGATGGTGACTACACCTTC. Its protein is CASSLRGTGDGDYTF.

In its sample, this clonotype was seen many times. This chain links TRBV4-3 with TRBJ2-7, with 8 positions matching TRBD1. The V gene's germline CDR1 is LGHNA and CDR2 YSLEER. CDR3 length equals 14 residues. J gave up 6 bases and V 4 bases, and 8 bases lay outside the gene matches. The CDR3 nucleotides read TGCGCCAGCAGCCCCCGACAGGGGTCTGCCGAGCAGTACTTC. It translates to CASSPRQGSAEQYF.

This clonotype appeared many times. The CDR3 coding sequence is TGTGCCAGCAGCTTCGGGGTTTTATGGGGCCCAGAGACCCAGTACTTC. Translated: CASSFGVLWGPETQYF. V usage is TRBV7-2 and J usage is TRBJ2-5, with D tentatively TRBD1 or TRBD2 (5 bases each). Trimming shortened V by 3 bases and J by 4 bases, and 18 bases separated the two germline ends. Per the germline V gene, CDR1 is SGHTA and CDR2 is FQGNSA. The CDR3 has 16 amino acids.

This clonotype was counted at least ten times. The chain joins TRBV10-3 to TRBJ1-5, with 7 bases identical to TRBD1. Germline lookup yields CDR1 ENHRY and CDR2 SYGVKD. This CDR3 contains 12 residues. The J segment lost 6 bases and the V segment lost 10 bases, leaving 6 bases of the junction unmatched. The CDR3 loop is CATRGGTQPQHF. CDR3 DNA: TGTGCCACCAGGGGGGGGACTCAGCCCCAGCATTTT.

In this sample, this clonotype turned up many times. This chain joins TRBV7-9 and TRBJ2-6; D unclear. Trimming shortened V by 5 bases and J by 0 bases, and 5 bases separated the two germline ends. In germline, CDR1 is SEHNR, CDR2 FQNEAQ (reference sequence). This CDR3 spans 14 amino acids. The CDR3 here is CASSVDSGANVLTF. The CDR3 bases are TGTGCCAGCAGCGTAGACTCTGGGGCCAACGTCCTGACTTTC.

This clonotype has at least ten counts. The chain uses TRBV6-1 and TRBJ1-3; D is perhaps TRBD1 (5 bases). Per germline, CDR1 MNHNS and CDR2 SASEGT. Trimming pared 6 bases from V and 0 bases from J, leaving 15 bases between. The CDR3 consists of 16 residues. CDR3 nucleotide sequence: TGTGCCAGCAGCGCCCAAGGACAAGTCTCTGGAAACACCATATATTTT. Protein sequence: CASSAQGQVSGNTIYF.

This clonotype was found many times. This chain uses TRBV4-2 with TRBJ2-1, with D possibly being TRBD1 or TRBD2 (7 bases each). The CDR3 runs 17 residues. Trimming left V 1 base short and J 7 bases short, with 20 bases between. CDR1 is LGHNA and CDR2 is YNFKEQ in the germline V gene. CDR3 amino acids: CASSQVEFRGRENEQFF. The CDR3, as DNA: TGTGCCAGCAGCCAAGTCGAGTTCAGGGGGAGGGAGAATGAGCAGTTCTTC.

This clonotype was found many times. This chain connects TRBV19 to TRBJ2-2, with D unclear. The CDR3 contains 13 residues. The germline V gene encodes CDR1 LNHDA and CDR2 SQIVND (reference sequence). Trimming removed 5 bases at V and 3 bases at J, with 7 bases between. The CDR3 bases are TGTGCCAGTAGTGCAGACTACACCGGGGAGCTGTTTTTT. It specifies CASSADYTGELFF.

This clonotype was found many times. V and J are TRBV18 and TRBJ2-7; 7 nucleotides match TRBD1. The CDR3 spans 16 residues. J gave up 3 bases and V 6 bases, and 14 bases lay outside the gene matches. From germline, CDR1 is KGHSH and CDR2 LQKENI. The DNA for the CDR3 is TGTGCCAGCTCGTACGCCAGAGGGGGCTTCCTCTACGAGCAGTACTTC. Protein: CASSYARGGFLYEQYF.

This chain uses TRBV9 with TRBJ2-1, with 10 positions matching TRBD1. The CDR3 extends over 17 amino acids. Germline V gene sequence: CDR1 SGDLS, CDR2 YYNGEE. Trimming took 2 bases from V and 8 from J; bases not matched to a gene: 13. The CDR3 region is CASSVQTGGAYGDEQFF. The CDR3, as DNA: TGTGCCAGCAGCGTTCAGACAGGGGGCGCCTACGGTGATGAGCAGTTCTTC.

The rearrangement links TRBV6-5 to TRBJ2-3; D possibly matches TRBD1 or TRBD2 (5 bases each). Germline CDR1 MNHEY, CDR2 SVGAGI. The V gene lost 2 bases and the J gene lost 6 bases, with 24 bases spanning the gap. The CDR3 has 18 residues. CDR3 DNA sequence: TGTGCCAGCAGTTACCTCGTTCCACCGGGACCTACCTGGGATACGCAGTATTTT. This translates into CASSYLVPPGPTWDTQYF.

On this clonotype itself: A much larger clone lies one base from this, so it may be a read error. The V call is TRBV12-3 or TRBV12-4, the J call TRBJ2-7, with TRBD1 matching over 8 bases. The CDR3 covers 18 residues. CDR3 nucleotides: TGTACCAGCAGTTTAGCGCAGACCGGGACAGGAAAGATCTACGAGCAGTACTTC. This sequence encodes CTSSLAQTGTGKIYEQYF.

This clonotype was seen many times. CDR3: CASSPGTGGALAFYEQYF. The CDR3 nucleotides read TGTGCCAGCAGCCCCGGGACAGGGGGCGCATTAGCCTTCTACGAGCAGTACTTC. The V gene is TRBV11-1, the J gene TRBJ2-7; 12 nucleotides match TRBD1. Germline V gene data show CDR1 as SGHAT and CDR2 as FQDESV (reference sequence). The CDR3 contains 18 residues. V lost 5 bases and J lost 3; bases outside the gene matches: 14.

Ten or more counts support this clonotype. The chain uses TRBV2 and TRBJ2-1, with 7 positions matching TRBD1. After removal of 6 bases from V and 6 bases from J, the junction contained 5 bases not matched to a gene. This CDR3 is 13 amino acids long. Per the germline V gene, CDR1 is SNHLY and CDR2 is FYNNEI. The CDR3 reads CASRRDRRNEQFF. DNA of the CDR3: TGTGCCAGCAGACGGGACAGACGCAATGAGCAGTTCTTC.

This clonotype appeared many times. The rearrangement uses TRBV12-3 or TRBV12-4 and TRBJ1-1; TRBD1 is a possible D gene (5 bases). The CDR3 covers 14 residues. Trimming removed 2 bases at V and 4 bases at J, with 11 bases between. The CDR3 nucleotides read TGTGCCAGCAGTTTATGGGGGGAGGGCACTGAAGCTTTCTTT. Protein product: CASSLWGEGTEAFF.

This clonotype was found many times. The rearrangement uses TRBV28 and TRBJ2-1, with D possibly matching TRBD2 (6 bases). This CDR3 comprises 13 residues. The V gene lost 3 bases and the J gene lost 15 bases, with 18 bases spanning the gap. Germline V gene data show CDR1 as MDHEN and CDR2 as SYDVKM. The CDR3 bases are TGTGCCAGCAGTTTGCCCGGGACTCAGGTTTTGTTCTTC. Translation gives CASSLPGTQVLFF.

This clonotype has ten or more counts. The chain carries TRBV5-1 and TRBJ2-7; 9 nucleotides match TRBD1. The CDR3 length is 16 residues. Germline V lookup: CDR1 SGHRS, CDR2 YFSETQ. Losses at the gene ends were 0 bases for V and 5 bases for J; bases not matched to a gene: 9. CDR3 in DNA: TGCGCCAGCAGCTTGGCTCCGGGACAGGGTCGGAACGAGCAGTACTTC. Amino acids: CASSLAPGQGRNEQYF.

This clonotype was detected ten times or more. The chain has TRBV20-1 and TRBJ2-3, with 9 bases aligning to TRBD1. The V gene end was trimmed by 5 bases and the J gene end by 2 bases; junction bases not matched to a gene: 2. The CDR3 has 13 residues. CDR1 is DFQATT, CDR2 SNEGSKA, per germline (reference sequence). Here the CDR3 DNA reads TGCAGTGCTTGGGACAGGGCCACAGATACGCAGTATTTT. Protein: CSAWDRATDTQYF.

This clonotype was seen ten or more times. The gene calls are TRBV7-9 and TRBJ2-5, with a tentative D call TRBD1 (5 bases). This CDR3 region has 14 residues. Germline values: CDR1 SEHNR, CDR2 FQNEAQ (reference sequence). The V gene lost 3 bases and the J gene lost 0 bases, with 8 bases spanning the gap. The CDR3 bases are TGTGCCAGCAGCTTGAACAGGAACCAAGAGACCCAGTACTTC. Its translation: CASSLNRNQETQYF.

In its sample, this clonotype was seen many times. This chain links TRBV6-2 or TRBV6-3 with TRBJ2-3, with 13 positions matching TRBD2. CDR1 MNHEY and CDR2 SVGEGT come from the germline V gene. This CDR3 contains 16 residues. Losses at the gene ends were 4 bases for V and 3 bases for J; bases not matched to a gene: 4. CDR3 residues: CASSFRLAGGTDTQYF. CDR3 DNA: TGTGCCAGCAGTTTCCGACTAGCGGGGGGAACAGATACGCAGTATTTT.

This clonotype was counted ten times or more. The genes are TRBV20-1 and TRBJ2-7; tentatively, D is TRBD1 (6 bases). The CDR3 has 12 amino acids. CDR1 is DFQATT and CDR2 is SNEGSKA in the germline V gene (reference sequence). Trimming left V 7 bases short and J 3 bases short, with 13 bases between. The CDR3 reads CSGRQDNYEQYF. The CDR3 DNA follows: TGCAGTGGACGACAGGATAACTACGAGCAGTACTTC.

The chain couples TRBV25-1 to TRBJ1-1; D perhaps matches TRBD1 (6 bases). This CDR3 has 13 residues. The germline CDR1 and CDR2 sequences are MGHDK and SYGVNS. Trimming shortened V by 3 bases and J by 1 base, and 6 bases separated the two germline ends. As DNA, the CDR3 is TGTGCCAGCAGTGACAGGGGGAACACTGAAGCTTTCTTT. Translating it yields CASSDRGNTEAFF.